This T cell receptor (beta chain) was profiled in a study of response to subunit inactivated influenza vaccine. The V gene's germline CDR1 is SNHLY and CDR2 FYNNEI. The CDR3 extends over 15 amino acids. J gave up 7 bases and V 3 bases, and 8 bases lay outside the gene matches. This clonotype has more than one count but fewer than ten. Antigen specificity is unknown. Study outcomes and limitations: The study's authors posited that every seasonal influenza vaccination enlists few new T cells.

From the RT-PCR reads, TCRdb called clonotypes with MiXCR, one entry per CDR3 protein. The sample consists of 650,000 to 800,000 distinct CDR3 sequences, approximately 15% of them appearing once. This clonotype originated in a man aged 50 to 59 who received an inactivated influenza vaccine. The source material was PBMCs from blood, sampled around two weeks before vaccination. The chain combines TRBV2 with TRBJ2-3, with TRBD2 matching 9 bases. The CDR3 DNA follows: TGTGCCAGCAGTGACACCGCGGGGGGGCGGAATACGCAGTATTTT. Amino acid sequence: CASSDTAGGRNTQYF.